This T cell receptor beta chain comes out of a study of metastatic and nonmetastatic thyroid tumors. Overall study context: Samples came from malignant and benign thyroid patients, and repertoires were compared across blood and tumor or nodule tissue.

This clone occurred many times. TCRdb reanalyzed the PCR reads with MiXCR. The profile shows a few thousand clones, approximately 30% of them singletons. CDR3 length: 15 residues. The germline gives CDR1 MDHEN, CDR2 SYDVKM. With V trimmed by 3 bases and J by 3 bases, 0 bases remained unmatched. Prior to thyroid surgery, none of the patients had received any treatment. The sample taken for sequencing was adjacent normal tissue. This sequence originates from a female donor with papillary thyroid cancer or a benign thyroid nodule (not recorded which). Some clones in this sample may be carry-over from other donors' samples. The chain recombines TRBV28 with TRBJ1-4; 11 bases match TRBD1. As DNA, the CDR3 is TGTGCCAGCAGTTTGGGACAGGGGGCTAATGAAAAACTGTTTTTT. Protein sequence: CASSLGQGANEKLFF.